This TCR beta chain was identified in a study of response to subunit inactivated influenza vaccine. Germline V gene lookup returns CDR1 DFQATT and CDR2 SNEGSKA (reference sequence). This CDR3 comprises 15 residues. Trimming stripped 3 bases from V and 5 bases from J, with 20 bases between. In TCRdb, the RT-PCR reads were re-called with MiXCR into one record per CDR3 protein. The top ten clones hold approximately 9.9% of a sample with about 570,000 distinct CDR3 sequences, over 9% of them seen once. This clonotype showed up just a few times. This sample was also put to use in a study of T cells expressing NK-cell markers. That source reports: A 5'RACE template switching approach incorporating UMIs was used to make TCR beta cDNA. Topping the CD3+CD56-NKG2C+ fraction as well were these clonotypes, in several donors.

This sequence originates from a man aged 50 to 60 who received an inactivated influenza vaccine. V gene TRBV20-1 combines with J gene TRBJ2-7, with D perhaps matching TRBD1 (7 bases). The specimen was PBMCs from blood, collected on the day of vaccination. CDR3 coding DNA: TGCAGTGCTAGCCCCTCAGCCAGGGGGGACGACGAGCAGTACTTC. Its protein is CSASPSARGDDEQYF.